These T cell receptor beta chains were read from a single sample in a study of blood T cell repertoires in COVID-19. The table came from immunoSEQ multiplex PCR; TCRdb's copy has only in-frame clones and leaves some out. The sample shows roughly 220,000 clones, around 80% of them seen only once. Sequencing was done on a sample of peripheral blood. The receptors were sampled from a woman between 70 and 85 years old with acute or convalescent COVID-19. The CDR3 runs from the conserved cysteine through the conserved F or W. The D gene is left open where the match is weak. A row's size may be missing; if present it is once, few, many or a size class.

v_gene: TRBV3-1/TRBV3-2; len: 17; d_gene: TRBD2; j_gene: TRBJ2-1; abundance: once; CDR3aa: CASSQDPLAVSYNEQFF; CDR3nt: TGTGCCAGCAGCCAAGACCCACTAGCGGTGTCCTACAATGAGCAGTTCTTC
v_gene: TRBV5-1; len: 14; d_gene: -; j_gene: TRBJ2-3; abundance: -; CDR3aa: CASSITSYTDTQYF; CDR3nt: TGCGCCAGCAGCATTACTAGTTACACAGATACGCAGTATTTT
v_gene: TRBV5-4; len: 13; d_gene: -; j_gene: TRBJ2-5; abundance: -; CDR3aa: CASSLVAQETQYF; CDR3nt: TGTGCCAGCAGCTTGGTGGCCCAAGAGACCCAGTACTTC
v_gene: TRBV29-1; len: 13; d_gene: -; j_gene: TRBJ2-5; abundance: -; CDR3aa: CSVVSGLGETQYF; CDR3nt: TGCAGCGTTGTAAGCGGCCTGGGGGAGACCCAGTACTTC
v_gene: TRBV3-1/TRBV3-2; len: 14; d_gene: -; j_gene: TRBJ1-2; abundance: -; CDR3aa: CASSQDNRSGGYTF; CDR3nt: TGTGCCAGCAGCCAAGATAACCGGTCCGGTGGCTACACCTTC
v_gene: TRBV3-1/TRBV3-2; len: 13; d_gene: -; j_gene: TRBJ2-2; abundance: -; CDR3aa: CASSQGPLGELFF; CDR3nt: TGTGCCAGCAGTCAGGGCCCCCTGGGGGAGCTGTTTTTT
v_gene: TRBV19; len: 15; d_gene: -; j_gene: TRBJ1-3; abundance: -; CDR3aa: CASSGRGKSGNTIYF; CDR3nt: TGTGCCAGTAGTGGCCGGGGGAAGTCGGGAAACACCATATATTTT
v_gene: TRBV11-2; len: 16; d_gene: TRBD1; j_gene: TRBJ2-6; abundance: once; CDR3aa: CASSRSDRGLANVLTF; CDR3nt: TGTGCCAGCAGCCGATCCGACAGGGGCTTGGCCAACGTCCTGACTTTC
v_gene: TRBV12-5; len: 17; d_gene: TRBD1; j_gene: TRBJ1-1; abundance: -; CDR3aa: CASGLDLGQPANTEAFF; CDR3nt: TGTGCTAGTGGTTTGGATCTGGGACAGCCTGCGAACACTGAAGCTTTCTTT
v_gene: TRBV5-1; len: 14; d_gene: -; j_gene: TRBJ1-1; abundance: -; CDR3aa: CASSGSQANTEAFF; CDR3nt: TGCGCCAGCAGCGGATCACAGGCAAACACTGAAGCTTTCTTT
v_gene: TRBV14; len: 15; d_gene: TRBD1; j_gene: TRBJ1-1; abundance: -; CDR3aa: CASSQLDRVGTEAFF; CDR3nt: TGTGCCAGCAGCCAGCTGGACAGGGTAGGAACTGAAGCTTTCTTT
v_gene: TRBV5-1; len: 14; d_gene: -; j_gene: TRBJ2-2; abundance: -; CDR3aa: CASSLFPLNGELFF; CDR3nt: TGCGCCAGCAGCTTGTTCCCACTAAACGGGGAGCTGTTTTTT
v_gene: TRBV28; len: 14; d_gene: TRBD1; j_gene: TRBJ1-2; abundance: -; CDR3aa: CASRPQGGNYGYTF; CDR3nt: TGTGCCAGCAGACCCCAGGGGGGTAACTATGGCTACACCTTC
v_gene: TRBV14; len: 18; d_gene: TRBD2; j_gene: TRBJ2-7; abundance: -; CDR3aa: CASSQAPSGSPAPYEQYF; CDR3nt: TGTGCCAGCAGCCAAGCACCTAGCGGATCCCCTGCCCCCTACGAGCAGTACTTC
v_gene: TRBV2; len: 13; d_gene: TRBD1; j_gene: TRBJ2-7; abundance: -; CDR3aa: CARRTGASHEQYF; CDR3nt: TGTGCCAGGAGGACAGGGGCCTCCCACGAGCAGTACTTC
v_gene: TRBV2; len: 14; d_gene: TRBD1; j_gene: TRBJ1-6; abundance: -; CDR3aa: CASIADRGNSPLHF; CDR3nt: TGTGCCAGCATCGCGGACAGGGGGAATTCACCCCTCCACTTT
v_gene: TRBV10-3; len: 13; d_gene: TRBD1; j_gene: TRBJ1-5; abundance: -; CDR3aa: CATSTGEDQPQHF; CDR3nt: TGTGCCACTTCGACAGGGGAGGATCAGCCCCAGCATTTT
v_gene: TRBV5-4; len: 16; d_gene: -; j_gene: TRBJ2-5; abundance: -; CDR3aa: CASSLAVGNSAETQYF; CDR3nt: TGTGCCAGCAGCTTGGCCGTCGGGAATTCTGCAGAGACCCAGTACTTC
v_gene: TRBV28; len: 14; d_gene: -; j_gene: TRBJ1-2; abundance: few; CDR3aa: CASTPGFGRDGYTF; CDR3nt: TGTGCCAGCACGCCGGGATTCGGGAGGGATGGCTACACCTTC
v_gene: TRBV28; len: 12; d_gene: -; j_gene: TRBJ2-7; abundance: -; CDR3aa: CASSLLAGEQYF; CDR3nt: TGTGCCAGCAGTTTGTTGGCGGGCGAGCAGTACTTC
v_gene: TRBV14; len: 14; d_gene: -; j_gene: TRBJ2-1; abundance: few; CDR3aa: CASSRASSYNEQFF; CDR3nt: TGTGCCAGCAGCCGGGCGTCCTCCTACAATGAGCAGTTCTTC
v_gene: TRBV27; len: 17; d_gene: TRBD2; j_gene: TRBJ2-1; abundance: -; CDR3aa: CASSPGGLAASYNEQFF; CDR3nt: TGTGCCAGCAGTCCGGGGGGACTAGCGGCCTCCTACAATGAGCAGTTCTTC
v_gene: TRBV2; len: 13; d_gene: -; j_gene: TRBJ1-4; abundance: few; CDR3aa: CASSASGAEKLFF; CDR3nt: TGTGCCAGCAGTGCCTCAGGGGCTGAAAAACTGTTTTTT
v_gene: TRBV27; len: 13; d_gene: -; j_gene: TRBJ1-2; abundance: -; CDR3aa: CASSHRDNGGYTF; CDR3nt: TGTGCCAGCAGCCACCGGGACAACGGTGGCTACACCTTC
v_gene: TRBV4-1; len: 17; d_gene: TRBD2; j_gene: TRBJ2-1; abundance: -; CDR3aa: CASSQARAGGSYNEQFF; CDR3nt: TGCGCCAGCAGCCAAGCTAGAGCGGGAGGGTCCTACAATGAGCAGTTCTTC
v_gene: TRBV28; len: 13; d_gene: TRBD1; j_gene: TRBJ1-1; abundance: -; CDR3aa: CASSFETGEEAFF; CDR3nt: TGTGCCAGCAGTTTCGAGACAGGGGAGGAGGCTTTCTTT
v_gene: TRBV5-4; len: 14; d_gene: -; j_gene: TRBJ1-3; abundance: -; CDR3aa: CASSFTGTGNTIYF; CDR3nt: TGTGCCAGCAGCTTCACAGGGACGGGAAACACCATATATTTT
v_gene: TRBV5-5; len: 14; d_gene: -; j_gene: TRBJ1-5; abundance: -; CDR3aa: CASSPDPRILPQHF; CDR3nt: TGTGCCAGCAGCCCCGACCCGAGGATCCTGCCCCAGCATTTT
v_gene: TRBV19; len: 14; d_gene: TRBD1; j_gene: TRBJ1-1; abundance: -; CDR3aa: CASSNRGGNTEAFF; CDR3nt: TGTGCCAGTAGCAACAGGGGCGGGAACACTGAAGCTTTCTTT
v_gene: TRBV18; len: 15; d_gene: TRBD1; j_gene: TRBJ2-7; abundance: -; CDR3aa: CASSPGTGGWYEQYF; CDR3nt: TGTGCCAGCTCACCGGGGACAGGGGGCTGGTACGAGCAGTACTTC
v_gene: TRBV5-1; len: 15; d_gene: TRBD2; j_gene: TRBJ2-5; abundance: -; CDR3aa: CASSVRLAGEETQYF; CDR3nt: TGCGCCAGCAGCGTGCGACTAGCGGGAGAAGAGACCCAGTACTTC
v_gene: TRBV19; len: 16; d_gene: -; j_gene: TRBJ2-3; abundance: -; CDR3aa: CASSTRGHRGTDTQYF; CDR3nt: TGTGCCAGTAGTACCAGGGGTCACAGGGGCACAGATACGCAGTATTTT
v_gene: TRBV27; len: 16; d_gene: -; j_gene: TRBJ1-2; abundance: -; CDR3aa: CASRPLGGHNPVGYTF; CDR3nt: TGTGCCAGCAGGCCCCTGGGGGGGCATAACCCCGTTGGCTACACCTTC
v_gene: TRBV19; len: 14; d_gene: TRBD1; j_gene: TRBJ2-7; abundance: -; CDR3aa: CASSIEMGQYEQYF; CDR3nt: TGTGCCAGTAGTATAGAGATGGGACAGTACGAGCAGTACTTC
v_gene: TRBV5-6; len: 13; d_gene: -; j_gene: TRBJ1-2; abundance: -; CDR3aa: CASSLAGQYGYTF; CDR3nt: TGTGCCAGCAGCCTGGCCGGACAGTATGGCTACACCTTC
v_gene: TRBV7-9; len: 14; d_gene: -; j_gene: TRBJ2-5; abundance: -; CDR3aa: CASAPGSLQETQYF; CDR3nt: TGTGCCAGCGCGCCGGGGTCCCTTCAAGAGACCCAGTACTTC
v_gene: TRBV15; len: 12; d_gene: -; j_gene: TRBJ1-1; abundance: -; CDR3aa: CATSRGTPEAFF; CDR3nt: TGTGCCACCAGCAGAGGGACTCCCGAAGCTTTCTTT
v_gene: TRBV29-1; len: 14; d_gene: TRBD1; j_gene: TRBJ1-1; abundance: -; CDR3aa: CSALNRGGDAEAFF; CDR3nt: TGCAGCGCCCTAAACAGGGGGGGGGATGCTGAAGCTTTCTTT
v_gene: TRBV19; len: 17; d_gene: TRBD2; j_gene: TRBJ2-2; abundance: -; CDR3aa: CASSASSGRINTGELFF; CDR3nt: TGTGCCAGTAGTGCGTCTAGCGGGAGGATAAACACCGGGGAGCTGTTTTTT